Below are 17 T cell receptor beta chains sequenced from a single sample in a study of vaccination and CD4 T cells after COVID-19. Oncomine TCR Beta short-read sequencing was applied to DNA from cultured CD4+ T cells. TCRdb processed the PCR reads anew with MiXCR; each CDR3 protein has one entry. The sample consists of around 13,000 distinct CDR3 sequences, roughly 48% of them appearing once. No cognate antigen is known for these TCRs. Documented treatment: roughly 11-day PBMC culture with coronavirus spike peptide pools or control peptides (ViraFEST assay). Sequencing was performed on CD4+ T cells from blood, cultured in vitro. The receptors were gathered from a human donor who had recovered from COVID-19.

V and J are TRBV19 and TRBJ1-2; D not resolved. Germline CDR1 is LNHDA and CDR2 is SQIVND (reference sequence). Trimming stripped 7 bases from V and 1 base from J, with 16 bases between. This CDR3 is built from 15 residues. This CDR3 is CASTPQSTFNYGYTF. CDR3 nucleotide sequence: TGTGCCAGTACCCCCCAGAGCACTTTTAACTATGGCTACACCTTC.

This clonotype has more than one count but fewer than ten. The V gene is TRBV27, the J gene TRBJ1-5, with unresolved D. This CDR3 spans 12 amino acids. Germline CDR1 is MNHEY and CDR2 is SMNVEV (reference sequence). V gave up 3 bases and J gave up 5 bases, with 5 bases separating them. Written as DNA, the CDR3 is TGTGCCAGCAGTTTCACGCATCAGCCCCAGCATTTT. Its protein product is CASSFTHQPQHF.

In its sample, this clonotype was seen a few times. The chain combines TRBV27 with TRBJ2-3, with 11 bases aligning to TRBD2. Germline V gene data show CDR1 as MNHEY and CDR2 as SMNVEV (reference sequence). CDR3 length equals 17 residues. V was clipped by 7 bases and J by 6 bases; unmatched bases: 15. The CDR3 loop reads CASTRRLAGGLGDTQYF. CDR3 sequence (DNA): TGTGCCAGCACCCGGAGATTAGCGGGGGGGCTGGGGGATACGCAGTATTTT.

The chain's CDR3 is CASSTPPGGGGAEAFF. In DNA, the CDR3 is TGTGCCAGCAGCACCCCCCCAGGGGGAGGTGGAGCTGAAGCTTTCTTT. The V gene is TRBV12-3 or TRBV12-4, the J gene TRBJ1-1; 7 positions agree with TRBD1. This CDR3 region has 16 residues. J gave up 6 bases and V 6 bases, and 16 bases lay outside the gene matches.

This clonotype was counted only a few times. This sequence joins TRBV6-5 and TRBJ1-2; tentative D call: TRBD1 (6 bases). CDR1 is MNHEY, CDR2 SVGAGI, per germline. Trimming removed 0 bases at V and 7 bases at J, with 12 bases between. The CDR3 has 14 residues. The CDR3 region is CASSYSPQGGGYTF. The CDR3 DNA reads as TGTGCCAGCAGTTACTCTCCACAGGGCGGTGGCTACACCTTC.

A few counts support this clonotype. V and J are TRBV27 and TRBJ2-5; no reliable D call. V was trimmed by 4 bases and J by 5 bases, leaving 14 bases between them. This CDR3 has 14 amino acids. Germline CDR1 reads MNHEY; CDR2 reads SMNVEV (reference sequence). The CDR3 coding sequence is TGTGCCAGCAGTTCTTGGGCGCGGTTGGAGACCCAGTACTTC. This sequence encodes CASSSWARLETQYF.

J is TRBJ2-1 and V is TRBV20-1, with 14 bases fitting TRBD2. J lost 12 bases, V lost 6 bases, and 4 bases had no gene match. There are 12 residues in the CDR3. Germline V gene data show CDR1 as DFQATT and CDR2 as SNEGSKA (reference sequence). CDR3 loop: CSARLAGGGQFF. The CDR3 DNA sequence: TGCAGTGCCCGACTAGCGGGAGGGGGGCAGTTCTTC.

The table lists this clonotype with a few counts. The chain is built from TRBV4-2 and TRBJ2-7, with D possibly TRBD2 on 5 matching bases. V was cut by 1 base and J by 2 bases, with 9 bases left in between. Germline V CDR1 and CDR2: LGHNA, YNFKEQ. The CDR3 consists of 14 residues. CDR3: CASSQALGTYEQYF. The CDR3 nucleotides read TGTGCCAGCAGCCAAGCACTAGGAACCTACGAGCAGTACTTC.

This chain uses TRBV12-3 or TRBV12-4 with TRBJ1-1; TRBD1 aligns across 10 bases. With 6 bases clipped from V and 5 bases from J, the junction kept 6 bases outside the gene matches. The CDR3 is made up of 14 amino acids. CDR3 DNA: TGTGCCAGCAGCCGTGGACAGGGGGGGACTGAAGCTTTCTTT. Encoded protein: CASSRGQGGTEAFF.

The chain uses TRBV14 and TRBJ2-3; D may be TRBD2 (6 bases). With 4 bases removed from V and 3 bases from J, the gap between germline ends came to 14 bases. Germline V gene data show CDR1 as SGHDN and CDR2 as FVKESK. CDR3 length equals 15 residues. CDR3 amino acids: CASSLVAAGTDTQYF. In DNA, the CDR3 is TGTGCCAGCAGCCTGGTGGCGGCGGGAACAGATACGCAGTATTTT.

This clonotype was seen a handful of times. V usage is TRBV21-1 and J usage is TRBJ2-7; TRBD1 was called by the table and not checked on the DNA. TRBV21-1 is a pseudogene segment. The length of the CDR3 is 16 residues. The CDR3 loop reads CASSKVHSGQAYEQYF. CDR3 sequence (DNA): TGTGCCAGCAGCAAAGTCCACTCCGGACAGGCCTACGAGCAGTACTTC.

Details on this clonotype: The junction does not match germline at one end; this may be a read error. CDR3 DNA sequence: TGTGGCAGCAGCTTAATGGGGAGGACAGTGAACACCGGGGAGCTGTTTTTT. This sequence encodes CGSSLMGRTVNTGELFF. The genes are TRBV7-2 and TRBJ2-2; D is tentatively TRBD1 or TRBD2 (6 bases each). Germline CDR1 reads SGHTA; CDR2 reads FQGNSA. The CDR3 extends over 17 amino acids.

This clonotype was observed a handful of times. The V call is TRBV15, the J call TRBJ2-6, with D unresolved. CDR1 and CDR2 (germline): LNHNV, YYDKDF (reference sequence). V was clipped by 1 base and J by 0 bases, with 4 bases between them. The CDR3 is made up of 15 amino acids. The CDR3 loop reads CATSRGFSGANVLTF. Written as DNA, the CDR3 is TGTGCCACCAGCAGAGGATTCTCTGGGGCCAACGTCCTGACTTTC.

The chain joins TRBV6-2 or TRBV6-3 to TRBJ2-5, with 7 bases that match TRBD2. J was trimmed by 5 bases and V by 0 bases; bases with no gene match: 12. The germline CDR1 and CDR2 sequences are MNHEY and SVGEGT. There are 17 residues in the CDR3. CDR3 amino acids: CASSYSLFRTRKETQYF. CDR3 DNA: TGTGCCAGCAGTTACTCGTTGTTTAGGACTAGGAAGGAGACCCAGTACTTC.

This rearrangement joins TRBV10-3 to TRBJ2-3; TRBD2 agrees at 7 bases. With V trimmed by 1 base and J by 3 bases, 7 bases remained unmatched. In germline, CDR1 is ENHRY, CDR2 SYGVKD. The CDR3 loop spans 16 amino acids. The CDR3 nucleotides are TGTGCCATCAGTGAGTTCCGCGGGAGTGTAACAGATACGCAGTATTTT. It specifies CAISEFRGSVTDTQYF.

The chain is built from TRBV7-9 and TRBJ1-1; the D is unclear. Trimming cost V 3 bases and J 1 base, with 9 bases left between them. The CDR3 is 14 residues long. The germline V gene has CDR1 SEHNR and CDR2 FQNEAQ (reference sequence). The CDR3 region is CASSFQETNTEAFF. The CDR3 region has the DNA TGTGCCAGCAGCTTTCAGGAGACGAACACTGAAGCTTTCTTT.

The chain recombines TRBV19 with TRBJ1-2; D is perhaps TRBD1 (6 bases). This CDR3 contains 15 residues. Germline CDR1 and CDR2: LNHDA and SQIVND (reference sequence). Trimming pared 3 bases from V and 4 bases from J, leaving 15 bases between. CDR3 sequence: CASSMLDRRPYGYTF. DNA for the CDR3: TGTGCCAGTAGTATGCTCGACAGGCGACCCTATGGCTACACCTTC. Variable domain in full (rest from reference TRBV19 and TRBJ1-2): DGGITQSPKYLFRKEGQNVTLSCEQNLNHDAMYWYRQDPGQGLRLIYYSQIVNDFQKGDIAEGYSVSREKKESFPLTVTSAQKNPTAFYLCASSMLDRRPYGYTFGSGTRLTVV.